Sequencing of this TCR beta chain was carried out in a study of T cells after yellow fever vaccination. The overall study: When fractions had low cell numbers, they were prepared with SMART-Seq v4 Ultra Low Input.

From germline, CDR1 is LNHDA and CDR2 SQIVND (reference sequence). The length of the CDR3 is 14 residues. Trimming took 3 bases from V and 5 from J; bases not matched to a gene: 7. UMIs and a universal primer site were added when TCR cDNA was made by 5'RACE template switching. TCRdb analysed the 5' RACE reads with MiXCR anew, one entry per CDR3 protein. The top ten hold about 15% of the sample, which has under 600,000 distinct CDR3 sequences, 20% to 25% seen once. The TCR sequence derives from a man younger than 30 who received the YFV17D yellow fever vaccine. The rearrangement uses TRBV19 and TRBJ2-7; 7 bases agree with TRBD2. The sample in question was PBMCs, obtained roughly 23 days after the first yellow fever vaccination. CDR3 region: CASSINGGFHEQYF. CDR3 coding DNA: TGTGCCAGTAGTATTAACGGGGGGTTCCACGAGCAGTACTTC.